The source of this T cell receptor beta chain is a study of shared clonotypes between healthy human individuals. CD45RO-negative CD8 cells positively selected for CCR7 made up the naive population, which excluded terminally differentiated effector memory CD45RA+ cells. This CDR3 is 15 amino acids long. From germline, CDR1 is MNHNS and CDR2 SASEGT. The V and J ends lost 4 bases and 2 bases, in that order; junction bases with no gene match: 7. For sorted subsets, about 0.2 ug DNA per replicate equaled roughly 29,000 T cell genomes. TCRdb's table, derived via immunoSEQ multiplex PCR, lists solely in-frame clones and lacks some. The sample includes over 2 million clones, over 85% of them seen just once.

The receptor's source is a man aged 18 to 30 in good health. The sequenced material came from naive CD8+ T cells sorted from blood. The rearrangement links TRBV6-1 to TRBJ2-7; 8 nucleotides match TRBD2. The CDR3 region has the DNA TGTGCCAGCAGTGTTAGTATAGCGGGGCCCTACGAGCAGTACTTC. Translating gives CASSVSIAGPYEQYF.